This T cell receptor beta chain was obtained from a study of CD8+ T cells in alopecia areata. CD25+CD127- cells were sorted from CD4+ cells in four to six patients. Starting from PBMCs, sorting isolated CD4+ and CD8+ T cells. Findings and limits, study-wide: Sequencing of scalp samples also captures resident alphabeta T cells of normal skin.

Per germline, CDR1 SSHAT and CDR2 FNYEAQ (reference sequence). The CDR3 contains 13 residues. Comment on this clone: Its antigen is unidentified.

cDNA reverse transcribed from extracted RNA served as the sequencing template. Clones were sequenced by immunoSEQ multiplex PCR, and TCRdb holds only the in-frame ones, with some missing. The sample holds under 40,000 clones, over 50% seen once. The specimen was CD4+ Tregs sorted from blood. The chain has TRBV7-7 and TRBJ1-2; D unclear. The sequence was obtained from a human donor with alopecia areata. CDR3 region: CAVRNPRDYGYTF. The CDR3 nucleotides are TGTGCTGTTAGGAACCCTCGGGACTATGGCTACACCTTC.